This T cell receptor (beta chain) was documented in a study of tumor and adjacent non-tumor tissue in lung cancer. Study information: The cohort had 12 adenocarcinoma, a couple of squamous cell and 1 small cell patients. On average, productive TCRbeta reads reached 4 million to 4.5 million per sample.

TCRbeta libraries were built with three rounds of nested PCR, modified from ARM-PCR. TCRdb called the multiplex PCR reads again in MiXCR, with one record for every CDR3 protein. The sample shows tens of thousands of distinct CDR3 sequences, about 61% of them seen only once. This clonotype was recorded a few times. The antigen is unknown. One junction end does not reproduce the germline sequence, and a read error may be involved. This sample's RNA came from whole unsorted tissue. More than 3 cm separated this lung sample from the edge of the tumor. Study-level points and caveats: In normal lung, the top 100 clones were significantly more dominant than in tumor.

The TCR sequence derives from a man in his 70s with non-small cell lung cancer. The sequenced material came from distant non-tumor lung tissue.

CDR3: CASSAVDGSGVNVLTF. The CDR3 DNA reads as TGTGCCAGCAGTGCCGTGGACGGCTCTGGGGTCAACGTCCTGACTTTC. This rearrangement joins TRBV6-1 to TRBJ2-6, with D uncertain. Germline V gives CDR1 MNHNS, CDR2 SASEGT. The CDR3 is 16 residues long.